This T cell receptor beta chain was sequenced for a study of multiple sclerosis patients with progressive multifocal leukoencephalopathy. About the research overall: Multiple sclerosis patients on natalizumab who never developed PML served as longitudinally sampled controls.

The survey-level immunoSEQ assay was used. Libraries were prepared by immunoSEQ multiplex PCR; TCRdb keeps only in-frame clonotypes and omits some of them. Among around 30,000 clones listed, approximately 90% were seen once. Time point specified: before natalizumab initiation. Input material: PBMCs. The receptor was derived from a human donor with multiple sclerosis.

The CDR3 is CASSLAAGLPYEQYF. The DNA for the CDR3 is TGTGCCAGCAGCTTAGCGGCGGGTCTTCCCTACGAGCAGTACTTC. This sequence joins TRBV7-2 and TRBJ2-7; maybe TRBD2 (5 bases). This CDR3 contains 15 residues. Germline lookup yields CDR1 SGHTA and CDR2 FQGNSA. Trimming removed 0 bases from V and 2 bases from J, with 11 bases in between.